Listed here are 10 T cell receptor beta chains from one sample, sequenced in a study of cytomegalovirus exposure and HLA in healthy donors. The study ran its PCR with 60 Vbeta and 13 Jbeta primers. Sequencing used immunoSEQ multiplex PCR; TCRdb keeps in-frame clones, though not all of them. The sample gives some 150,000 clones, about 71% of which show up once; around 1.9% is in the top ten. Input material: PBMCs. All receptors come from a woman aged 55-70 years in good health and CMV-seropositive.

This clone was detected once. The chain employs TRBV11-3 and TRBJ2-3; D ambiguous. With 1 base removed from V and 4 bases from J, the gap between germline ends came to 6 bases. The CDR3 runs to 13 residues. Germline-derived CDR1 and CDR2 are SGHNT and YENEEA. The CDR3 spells CASSLGASDTQYF. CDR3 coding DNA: TGTGCCAGCAGCTTAGGGGCGTCAGATACGCAGTATTTT.

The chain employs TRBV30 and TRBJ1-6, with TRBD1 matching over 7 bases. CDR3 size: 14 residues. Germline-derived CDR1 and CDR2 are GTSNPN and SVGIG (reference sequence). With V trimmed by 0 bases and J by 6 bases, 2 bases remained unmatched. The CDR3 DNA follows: TGTGCCTGGAGTGTGGGACAGAGTAATTCACCCCTCCACTTT. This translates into CAWSVGQSNSPLHF.

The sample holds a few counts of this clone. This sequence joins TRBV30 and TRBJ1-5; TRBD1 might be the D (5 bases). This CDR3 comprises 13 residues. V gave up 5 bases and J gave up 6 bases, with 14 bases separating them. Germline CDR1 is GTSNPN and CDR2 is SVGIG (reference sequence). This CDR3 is CAWQEGNRQPQHF. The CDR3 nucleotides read TGTGCCTGGCAGGAGGGGAACCGTCAGCCCCAGCATTTT.

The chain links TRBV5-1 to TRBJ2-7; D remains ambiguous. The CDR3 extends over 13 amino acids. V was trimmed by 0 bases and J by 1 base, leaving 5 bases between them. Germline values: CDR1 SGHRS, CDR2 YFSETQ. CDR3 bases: TGCGCCAGCAGCTTGGCACAGTCCTACGAGCAGTACTTC. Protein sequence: CASSLAQSYEQYF.

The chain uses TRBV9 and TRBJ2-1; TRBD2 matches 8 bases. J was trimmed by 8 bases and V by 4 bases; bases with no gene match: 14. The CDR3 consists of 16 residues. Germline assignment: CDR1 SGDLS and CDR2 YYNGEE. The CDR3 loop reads CASSPRLSGSRDEQFF. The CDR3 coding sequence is TGTGCCAGCAGCCCGCGACTCAGCGGGAGTAGGGATGAGCAGTTCTTC.

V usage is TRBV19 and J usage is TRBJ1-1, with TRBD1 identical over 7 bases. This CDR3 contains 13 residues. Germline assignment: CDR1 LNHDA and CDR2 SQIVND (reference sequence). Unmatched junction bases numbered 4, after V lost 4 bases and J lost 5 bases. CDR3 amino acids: CASSTDRETEAFF. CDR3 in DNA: TGTGCCAGTAGTACAGACAGGGAAACTGAAGCTTTCTTT. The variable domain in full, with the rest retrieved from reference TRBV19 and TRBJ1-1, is DGGITQSPKYLFRKEGQNVTLSCEQNLNHDAMYWYRQDPGQGLRLIYYSQIVNDFQKGDIAEGYSVSREKKESFPLTVTSAQKNPTAFYLCASSTDRETEAFFGQGTRLTVV.

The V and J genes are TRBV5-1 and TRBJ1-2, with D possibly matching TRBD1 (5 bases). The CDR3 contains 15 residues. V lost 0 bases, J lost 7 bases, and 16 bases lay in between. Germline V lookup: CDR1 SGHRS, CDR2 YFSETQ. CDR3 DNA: TGCGCCAGCAGCTTGGCCAGTGGGGCAGTTCCTGGCTACACCTTC. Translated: CASSLASGAVPGYTF.

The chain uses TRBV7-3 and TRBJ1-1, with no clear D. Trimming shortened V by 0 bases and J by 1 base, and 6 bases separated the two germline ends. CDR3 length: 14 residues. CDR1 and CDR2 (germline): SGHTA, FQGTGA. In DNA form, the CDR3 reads TGTGCCAGCAGCTTAACGAGCGGGAACACTGAAGCTTTCTTT. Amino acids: CASSLTSGNTEAFF. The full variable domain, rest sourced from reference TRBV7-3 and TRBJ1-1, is GAGVSQTPSNKVTEKGKYVELRCDPISGHTALYWYRQSLGQGPEFLIYFQGTGAADDSGLPNDRFFAVRPEGSVSTLKIQRTERGDSAVYLCASSLTSGNTEAFFGQGTRLTVV.

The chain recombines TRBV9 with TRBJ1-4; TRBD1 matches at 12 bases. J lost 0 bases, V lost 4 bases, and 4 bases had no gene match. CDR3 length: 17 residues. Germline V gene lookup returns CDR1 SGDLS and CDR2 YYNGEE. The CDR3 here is CASSRGTGGATNEKLFF. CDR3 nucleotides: TGTGCCAGCAGCAGAGGGACAGGGGGCGCAACTAATGAAAAACTGTTTTTT. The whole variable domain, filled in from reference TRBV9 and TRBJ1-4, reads DSGVTQTPKHLITATGQRVTLRCSPRSGDLSVYWYQQSLDQGLQFLIQYYNGEERAKGNILERFSAQQFPDLHSELNLSSLELGDSALYFCASSRGTGGATNEKLFFGSGTQLSVL.

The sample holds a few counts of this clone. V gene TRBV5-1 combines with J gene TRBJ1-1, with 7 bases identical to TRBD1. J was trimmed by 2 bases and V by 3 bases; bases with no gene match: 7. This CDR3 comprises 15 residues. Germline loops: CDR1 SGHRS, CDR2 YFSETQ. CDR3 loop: CASSSSGTANTEAFF. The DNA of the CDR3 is TGCGCCAGCAGCTCCTCCGGGACAGCCAACACTGAAGCTTTCTTT.